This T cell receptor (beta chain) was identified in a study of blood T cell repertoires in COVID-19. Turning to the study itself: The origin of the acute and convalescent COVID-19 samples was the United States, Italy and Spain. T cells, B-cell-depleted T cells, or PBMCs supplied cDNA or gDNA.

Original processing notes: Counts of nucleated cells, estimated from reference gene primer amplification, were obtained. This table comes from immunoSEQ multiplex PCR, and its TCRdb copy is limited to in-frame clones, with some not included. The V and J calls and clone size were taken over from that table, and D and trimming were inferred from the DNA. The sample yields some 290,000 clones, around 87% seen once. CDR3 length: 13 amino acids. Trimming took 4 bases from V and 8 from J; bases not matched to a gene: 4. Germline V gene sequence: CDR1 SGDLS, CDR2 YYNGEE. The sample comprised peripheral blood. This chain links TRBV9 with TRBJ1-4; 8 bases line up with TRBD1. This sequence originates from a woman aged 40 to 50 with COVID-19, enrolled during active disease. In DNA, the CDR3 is TGTGCCAGCAGCTCCTACAGGGGGGAAAAACTGTTTTTT. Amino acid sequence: CASSSYRGEKLFF.